The 20 T cell receptor beta chains reported below all come from one sample, sequenced in a study of blood T cell repertoires in COVID-19. Assay: immunoSEQ multiplex PCR; the TCRdb copy retains only in-frame clones and omits some. The data hold under 90,000 clones, with about 80% observed a single time. The sequencing input was peripheral blood. The receptors were gathered from a man aged 45-65 years with active or convalescent COVID-19.

The V and J genes are TRBV6-5 and TRBJ2-1, with 8 bases that match TRBD1. The CDR3 length is 14 residues. V shed 6 bases, J shed 9 bases, and the junction held 10 bases outside the gene matches. The germline gives CDR1 MNHEY, CDR2 SVGAGI. CDR3 sequence reads: CASRTTGAMIEQFF. As DNA, the CDR3 is TGTGCCAGCAGGACGACAGGGGCTATGATTGAGCAGTTCTTC.

The chain links TRBV19 to TRBJ1-5, with D tentatively TRBD1 (5 bases). This CDR3 region has 15 residues. Germline CDR1 is LNHDA and CDR2 is SQIVND (reference sequence). Trimming left V 6 bases short and J 1 base short, with 13 bases between. CDR3 protein: CASRWGDLSNQPQHF. CDR3 nucleotides: TGTGCCAGTAGATGGGGGGACTTGAGCAATCAGCCCCAGCATTTT.

V gene TRBV29-1 combines with J gene TRBJ1-2; D unclear. Germline V lookup: CDR1 SQVTM, CDR2 ANQGSEA. The CDR3 length is 12 residues. Trimming took 2 bases from V and 4 from J, leaving 8 bases between them. CDR3 nucleotides: TGCAGCGTTGAATTGGGCCTCTATGGCTACACCTTC. Translated, it gives CSVELGLYGYTF.

This clone was recorded only once. The chain is built from TRBV19 and TRBJ2-5; D might be TRBD1 (5 bases). The V and J ends lost 5 bases and 2 bases respectively, with 12 bases between them. The CDR3 has 14 amino acids. Germline CDR1 and CDR2: LNHDA and SQIVND (reference sequence). The CDR3 reads CASSDSGFQETQYF. DNA of the CDR3: TGTGCCAGTAGTGACTCAGGGTTTCAAGAGACCCAGTACTTC.

The V gene is TRBV9, the J gene TRBJ2-1, with 9 bases that match TRBD2. Germline V gene sequence: CDR1 SGDLS, CDR2 YYNGEE. The CDR3 has 15 amino acids. Trimming at V came to 2 bases and at J to 3 bases, leaving 3 bases not matched to a gene. CDR3 DNA: TGTGCCAGCAGCGTGGCGGGGGGGCTCTACAATGAGCAGTTCTTC. Its protein product is CASSVAGGLYNEQFF.

This chain connects TRBV4-3 to TRBJ1-5, with 9 bases identical to TRBD1. V dropped 2 bases and J dropped 0; count of bases not matched to a gene: 14. Germline-derived CDR1 and CDR2 are LGHNA and YSLEER. There are 20 residues in the CDR3. The CDR3 loop reads CASSQSWGDRDQYSNQPQHF. CDR3 nucleotides: TGCGCCAGCAGCCAATCCTGGGGGGACAGGGACCAATATAGCAATCAGCCCCAGCATTTT.

At least ten counts were recorded for this clone. This sequence joins TRBV6-5 and TRBJ1-1, with TRBD1 as a possible D gene (6 bases). This CDR3 contains 13 residues. The germline V and J ends were trimmed by 11 bases and 1 base, with 14 bases remaining between them. Germline lookup yields CDR1 MNHEY and CDR2 SVGAGI. CDR3 sequence: CAARQATNTEAFF. CDR3 bases: TGTGCCGCGAGACAGGCTACGAACACTGAAGCTTTCTTT.

This chain joins TRBV24-1 and TRBJ1-2; D is possibly TRBD1 (5 bases). The V end was cut by 2 bases, the J end by 3 bases, with 18 bases between. This CDR3 is 17 amino acids long. Germline-derived CDR1 and CDR2 are KGHDR and SFDVKD. The CDR3 is CATSDSEGDPGHYGYTF. CDR3 in DNA: TGTGCCACCAGTGATTCGGAAGGGGATCCTGGCCACTATGGCTACACCTTC.

The chain links TRBV18 to TRBJ2-4; TRBD1 matches 8 bases. In germline, CDR1 is KGHSH, CDR2 LQKENI. This CDR3 region has 14 residues. The V and J ends lost 3 bases and 6 bases, in that order; junction bases with no gene match: 4. CDR3 nucleotides: TGTGCCAGCTCACCGGGACAGGCGGCAAACATTCAGTACTTC. It is translated as CASSPGQAANIQYF. Complete variable domain (other parts from reference TRBV18 and TRBJ2-4): NAGVMQNPRHLVRRRGQEARLRCSPMKGHSHVYWYRQLPEEGLKFMVYLQKENIIDESGMPKERFSAEFPKEGPSILRIQQVVRGDSAAYFCASSPGQAANIQYFGAGTRLSVL.

This sequence joins TRBV10-3 and TRBJ2-5, with 9 bases identical to TRBD1. J gave up 4 bases and V 4 bases, and 4 bases lay outside the gene matches. Per germline, CDR1 ENHRY and CDR2 SYGVKD. The CDR3 has 14 amino acids. The CDR3 spells CAISAGQGVETQYF. The CDR3, as DNA: TGTGCCATCAGTGCGGGACAGGGTGTAGAGACCCAGTACTTC.

The chain recombines TRBV7-9 with TRBJ1-1; 7 positions match TRBD1. This CDR3 region has 14 residues. The V segment lost 6 bases and the J segment 6 bases; nucleotides outside the gene matches: 10. CDR1 is SEHNR and CDR2 is FQNEAQ in the germline V gene (reference sequence). The CDR3 region has the DNA TGTGCCAGCAGTTCCGACAGGGTGGGAGCTGAAGCTTTCTTT. This codes for CASSSDRVGAEAFF.

The CDR3 DNA reads as TGTGCCAGCAGCGAAGGGACAGGGTCGCACTATGGCTACACCTTC. The encoded protein is CASSEGTGSHYGYTF. V is TRBV7-2 and J is TRBJ1-2, with 9 nucleotides matching TRBD1. The CDR3 is 15 residues long. The junction had 7 bases not matched to a gene; V was cut back by 5 bases and J by 3 bases. Germline CDR1 is SGHTA and CDR2 is FQGNSA.

The V gene is TRBV5-1, the J gene TRBJ1-2, with TRBD1 as a possible D gene (5 bases). V gave up 3 bases and J gave up 6 bases, with 12 bases separating them. Germline CDR1 SGHRS, CDR2 YFSETQ. The CDR3 has 13 residues. CDR3 DNA sequence: TGCGCCAGCAGCTCTGGGACTGGGGATGGCTACACCTTC. Its translation: CASSSGTGDGYTF.

V gene TRBV7-8 combines with J gene TRBJ1-4; TRBD1 matches 7 bases. J gave up 5 bases and V 4 bases, and 7 bases lay outside the gene matches. Germline CDR1 and CDR2: SGHVS and FQNEAQ. This CDR3 spans 15 amino acids. CDR3 DNA: TGTGCCAGCAGCTCACAGGGGCGATCAAATGAAAAACTGTTTTTT. The encoded protein is CASSSQGRSNEKLFF.

Turning to this clone: An end of the junction differs from the germline gene, which may be a read error. The rearrangement links TRBV7-7 to TRBJ2-6; 10 bases match TRBD2. The CDR3 covers 18 residues. Per the germline V gene, CDR1 is SSHAT and CDR2 is FNYEAQ (reference sequence). The DNA of the CDR3 is TGTGCTAGCAGCTTCCTAACAGCGGGGGGGCCTGGGGCCAACGTCCTGACTTTC. This codes for CASSFLTAGGPGANVLTF.

The chain recombines TRBV7-2 with TRBJ1-2; D ambiguous. CDR3 length equals 15 residues. V was cut by 3 bases and J by 4 bases, with 15 bases left in between. Per the germline V gene, CDR1 is SGHTA and CDR2 is FQGNSA. CDR3: CASSFGLAGSYGYTF. DNA for the CDR3: TGTGCCAGCAGCTTCGGGCTTGCGGGTTCCTATGGCTACACCTTC.

This chain's CDR3 is CASSQVSPHSGNTIYF. Written as DNA, the CDR3 is TGCGCCAGCAGCCAAGTTAGTCCTCACTCTGGAAACACCATATATTTT. The rearrangement links TRBV4-3 to TRBJ1-3; unclear D gene. Germline V gives CDR1 LGHNA, CDR2 YSLEER. This CDR3 region has 16 residues. V lost 1 base and J lost 0, with 10 bases in between.

V and J are TRBV4-2 and TRBJ1-1, with a tentative D call TRBD1 (6 bases). The CDR3 is 15 residues long. CDR1 and CDR2 (germline): LGHNA, YNFKEQ. Trimming took off 3 bases at V and 1 base at J, with 12 bases between the two ends. The CDR3 here is CASSQETGRNTEAFF. For the CDR3, the DNA is TGTGCCAGCAGCCAGGAGACAGGCAGGAACACTGAAGCTTTCTTT.

A word on this clone: At the DNA level, this CDR3 is encoded by other sequences in the same sample as well. The rearrangement joins TRBV29-1 to TRBJ1-2; perhaps TRBD1 as D (5 bases). V gave up 7 bases and J gave up 1 base, with 7 bases separating them. From germline, CDR1 is SQVTM and CDR2 ANQGSEA. The CDR3 runs 11 residues. The CDR3 coding sequence is TGCAGCGCTCAGGGTAACTATGGCTACACCTTC. Translating gives CSAQGNYGYTF.

The chain has TRBV12-5 and TRBJ1-5, with TRBD1 identical over 10 bases. Germline V gene lookup returns CDR1 LGHNT and CDR2 FRNRAP. The CDR3 spans 17 residues. V was clipped by 0 bases and J by 11 bases; unmatched bases: 13. Written as DNA, the CDR3 is TGTGCTAGTGGTTTGGTACTAGGGACAGGGGTCGAAGTGGCCCAGCATTTT. Its protein is CASGLVLGTGVEVAQHF.